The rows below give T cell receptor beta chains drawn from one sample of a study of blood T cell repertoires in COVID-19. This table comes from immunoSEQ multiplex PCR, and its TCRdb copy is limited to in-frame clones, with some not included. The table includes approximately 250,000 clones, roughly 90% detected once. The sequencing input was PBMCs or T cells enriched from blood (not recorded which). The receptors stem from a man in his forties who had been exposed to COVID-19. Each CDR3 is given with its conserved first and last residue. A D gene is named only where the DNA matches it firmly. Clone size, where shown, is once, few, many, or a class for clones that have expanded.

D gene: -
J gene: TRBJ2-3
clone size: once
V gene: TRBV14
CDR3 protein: CASSQALRPSTDTQYF
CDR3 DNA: TGTGCCAGCAGCCAAGCATTGCGGCCTAGCACAGATACGCAGTATTTT

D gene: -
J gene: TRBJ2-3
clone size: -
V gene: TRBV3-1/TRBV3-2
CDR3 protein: CASSPFTDTQYF
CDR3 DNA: TGTGCCAGCAGCCCGTTTACAGATACGCAGTATTTT

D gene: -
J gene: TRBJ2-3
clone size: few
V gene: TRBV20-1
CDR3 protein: CSASRREFGTDTQYF
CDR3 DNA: TGCAGTGCTAGTCGTCGGGAGTTTGGCACAGATACGCAGTATTTT

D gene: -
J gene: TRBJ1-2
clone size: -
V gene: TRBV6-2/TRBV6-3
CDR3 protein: CASSTGQWGYTF
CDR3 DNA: TGTGCCAGCAGTACCGGACAGTGGGGCTACACCTTC

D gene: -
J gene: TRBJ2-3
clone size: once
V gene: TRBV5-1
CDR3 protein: CASSLYVRAGKTDTQYF
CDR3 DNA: TGCGCCAGCAGCTTGTATGTCCGGGCAGGGAAGACAGATACGCAGTATTTT

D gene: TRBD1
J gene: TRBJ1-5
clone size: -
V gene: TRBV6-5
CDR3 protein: CASSTGGYQPQHF
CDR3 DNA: TGTGCCAGCAGTACAGGGGGCTATCAGCCCCAGCATTTT

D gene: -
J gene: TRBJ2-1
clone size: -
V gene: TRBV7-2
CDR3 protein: CASSLSGYNEQFF
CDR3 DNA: TGTGCCAGCAGCTTATCGGGTTACAATGAGCAGTTCTTC

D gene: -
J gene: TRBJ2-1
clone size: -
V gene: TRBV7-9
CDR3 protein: CASSLGFGTTGGEQFF
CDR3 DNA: TGTGCCAGCAGCTTAGGGTTTGGGACAACCGGTGGTGAGCAGTTCTTC

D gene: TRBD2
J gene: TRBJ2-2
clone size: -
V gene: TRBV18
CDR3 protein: CASSPGRADTGELFF
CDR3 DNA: TGTGCCAGCTCACCGGGGAGGGCTGACACCGGGGAGCTGTTTTTT

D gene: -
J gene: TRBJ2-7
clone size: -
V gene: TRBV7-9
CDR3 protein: CASSADSDAYEQYF
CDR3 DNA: TGTGCCAGCAGCGCGGACAGTGATGCCTACGAGCAGTACTTC

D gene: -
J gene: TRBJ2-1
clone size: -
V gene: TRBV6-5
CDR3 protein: CAARGYNEQFF
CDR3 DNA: TGTGCCGCCCGGGGCTACAATGAGCAGTTCTTC

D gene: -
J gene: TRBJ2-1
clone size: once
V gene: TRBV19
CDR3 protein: CASTPRGASYNEQFF
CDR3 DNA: TGTGCCAGTACCCCACGGGGGGCTTCCTACAATGAGCAGTTCTTC

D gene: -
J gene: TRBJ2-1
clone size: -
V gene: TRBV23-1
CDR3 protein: CASSQSVTIGLLYCDEQFF
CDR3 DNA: TGCGCCAGCAGTCAATCTGTAACAATAGGACTCCTATATTGCGATGAGCAGTTCTTC